The rows below give T cell receptor beta chains drawn from one sample of a study of radiation and T cells in renal cell carcinoma. This table comes from immunoSEQ multiplex PCR, and its TCRdb copy is limited to in-frame clones, with some not included. The profile shows some 140,000 clones, 70% to 90% of them singletons. The sample here was blood, taken from a patient whose treatment included radiotherapy and nephrectomy. Every receptor here comes from a woman between 50 and 59 years old with renal cell carcinoma. Both conserved end residues are part of each CDR3. The D gene is left open where the match is weak. A clone size is listed for some rows: how often the clone was seen (once, few, many), or a class if it is expanded.

clone_size j_call d_call v_call cdr3_aa cdr3_nt
. TRBJ1-1 TRBD1 TRBV18 CASSAGTGSEAFF TGTGCCAGCTCGGCTGGGACAGGGAGTGAAGCTTTCTTT
. TRBJ2-3 TRBD1 TRBV6-5 CASSVDRVRDTQYF TGTGCCAGCAGTGTTGACAGGGTGAGGGATACGCAGTATTTT
. TRBJ2-1 . TRBV4-1 CASSQDNLISYNEQFF TGCGCCAGCAGCCAAGATAACCTTATCTCATACAATGAGCAGTTCTTC
. TRBJ2-3 . TRBV10-3 CASRRTGSTDTQYF TGTGCCTCAAGGAGGACTGGAAGCACAGATACGCAGTATTTT
. TRBJ2-5 TRBD2 TRBV7-9 CASSTGTSGQETQYF TGTGCCAGCAGTACCGGGACTAGCGGACAAGAGACCCAGTACTTC
. TRBJ1-1 . TRBV19 CASSIRRGGRGTEAFF TGTGCCAGTAGTATTCGCCGGGGCGGGCGGGGCACTGAAGCTTTCTTT
. TRBJ2-2 . TRBV4-1 CASSQEVGELFF TGCGCCAGCAGCCAAGAAGTAGGGGAGCTGTTTTTT
. TRBJ1-4 . TRBV7-9 CASSFGTAPTNEKLFF TGTGCCAGCAGCTTTGGGACGGCCCCAACTAATGAAAAACTGTTTTTT
. TRBJ2-3 TRBD1 TRBV5-4 CASSLDRGADTQYF TGTGCCAGCAGCCTGGACAGGGGCGCAGATACGCAGTATTTT
few TRBJ1-5 TRBD1 TRBV28 CASSQAGTGDQHF TGTGCCAGCAGCCAAGCCGGGACAGGGGACCAGCATTTT
once TRBJ2-7 . TRBV2 CASSESAGVWYEQYF TGTGCCAGCAGTGAGTCGGCAGGGGTGTGGTACGAGCAGTACTTC
once TRBJ1-1 . TRBV6-5 CASNYLDMNTEAFF TGTGCCAGCAACTATCTGGATATGAACACTGAAGCTTTCTTT
. TRBJ2-2 TRBD2 TRBV9 CASSVGGRLAGGTGELFF TGTGCCAGCAGCGTAGGAGGCCGGCTAGCGGGGGGAACCGGGGAGCTGTTTTTT
. TRBJ2-4 TRBD2 TRBV14 CASSQASFGLAGGPGKNIQYF TGTGCCAGCAGCCAAGCTTCTTTCGGACTAGCGGGGGGGCCTGGCAAAAACATTCAGTACTTC
. TRBJ2-1 TRBD1 TRBV19 CASSHAGTGNYEQFF TGTGCCAGTAGTCACGCCGGGACAGGGAACTATGAGCAGTTCTTC
. TRBJ1-1 . TRBV7-9 CASSLVSGMNTEAFF TGTGCCAGCAGCTTAGTTTCGGGGATGAACACTGAAGCTTTCTTT